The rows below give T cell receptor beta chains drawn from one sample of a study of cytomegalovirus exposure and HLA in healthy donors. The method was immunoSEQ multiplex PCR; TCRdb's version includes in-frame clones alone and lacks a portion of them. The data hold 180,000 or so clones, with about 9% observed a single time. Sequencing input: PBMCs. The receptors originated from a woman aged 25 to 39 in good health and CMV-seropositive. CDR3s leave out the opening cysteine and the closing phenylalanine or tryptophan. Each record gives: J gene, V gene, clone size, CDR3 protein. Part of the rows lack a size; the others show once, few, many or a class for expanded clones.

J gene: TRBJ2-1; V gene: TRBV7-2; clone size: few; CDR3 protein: ASSLDTSGPDEQF
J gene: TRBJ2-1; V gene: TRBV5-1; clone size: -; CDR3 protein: ASSWTSNEQF
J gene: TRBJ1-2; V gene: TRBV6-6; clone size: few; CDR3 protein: ASIDSQELAYGYT
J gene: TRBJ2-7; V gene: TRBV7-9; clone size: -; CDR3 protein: ASSFWTGVGDEQY
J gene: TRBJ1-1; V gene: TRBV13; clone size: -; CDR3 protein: ASSVGGGRVGPEAF
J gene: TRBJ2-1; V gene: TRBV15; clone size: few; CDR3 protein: ATSRVAVSQF
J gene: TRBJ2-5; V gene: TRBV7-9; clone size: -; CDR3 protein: ASSSSPETQY
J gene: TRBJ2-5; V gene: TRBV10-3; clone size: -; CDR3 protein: AIRPGLAGDSETQY
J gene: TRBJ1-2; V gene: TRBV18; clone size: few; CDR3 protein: ASSPRNLKGQGAYGYT
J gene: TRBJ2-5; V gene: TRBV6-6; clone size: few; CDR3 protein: ASSPGSGRAEKTQY
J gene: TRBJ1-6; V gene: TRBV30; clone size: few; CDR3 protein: AWRDFNSPLH
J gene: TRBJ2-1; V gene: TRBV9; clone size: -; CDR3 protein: ASSPFWVSGKSYNEQF
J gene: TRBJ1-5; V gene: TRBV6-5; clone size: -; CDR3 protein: ASSYSRHQPQH
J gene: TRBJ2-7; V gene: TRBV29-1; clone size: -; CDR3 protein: SVETTVPYEQY
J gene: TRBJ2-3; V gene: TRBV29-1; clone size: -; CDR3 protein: SVGGGGGTGAGTDTQY
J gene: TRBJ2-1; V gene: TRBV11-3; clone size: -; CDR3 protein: ASSLDGRTYNEQF
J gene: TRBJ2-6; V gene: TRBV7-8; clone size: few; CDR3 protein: ASSFPRGGSGANVLT
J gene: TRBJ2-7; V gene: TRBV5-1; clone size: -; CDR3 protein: ASTLGGGPSYEQY
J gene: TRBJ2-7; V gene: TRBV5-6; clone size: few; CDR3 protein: ASSLLTGVYEQY
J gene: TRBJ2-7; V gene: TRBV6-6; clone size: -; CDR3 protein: ASSYRTSGDYEQY
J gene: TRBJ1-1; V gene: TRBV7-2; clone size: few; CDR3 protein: ASTVQGGVGTEAF
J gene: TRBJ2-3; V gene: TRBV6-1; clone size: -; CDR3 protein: ASGLQGSTDTQY
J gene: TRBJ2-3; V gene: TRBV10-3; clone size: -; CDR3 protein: AISQPADTQY
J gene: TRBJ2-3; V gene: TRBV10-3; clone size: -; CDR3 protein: AIRKGLAGGRTDTQY
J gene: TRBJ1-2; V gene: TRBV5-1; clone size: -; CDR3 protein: ASSLVHTGYGYT
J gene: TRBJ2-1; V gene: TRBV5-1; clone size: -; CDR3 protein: ASSLIPGLAGDNEQF
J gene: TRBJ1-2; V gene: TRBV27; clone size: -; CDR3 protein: ASSWDSRYGYT
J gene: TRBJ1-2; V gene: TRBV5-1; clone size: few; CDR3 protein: ASSLDINYGYT
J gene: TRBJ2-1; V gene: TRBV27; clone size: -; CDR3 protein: ASGTSGGYNEQF
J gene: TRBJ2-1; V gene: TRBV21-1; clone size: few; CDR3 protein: ASSKDRTPTYNEQF
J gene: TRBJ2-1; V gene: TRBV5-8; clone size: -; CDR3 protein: ASSLGQSSYNEQF
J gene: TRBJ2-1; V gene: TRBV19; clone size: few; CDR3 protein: ASSPSSGPYNEQF
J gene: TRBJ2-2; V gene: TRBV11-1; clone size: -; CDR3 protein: ASSFGQGASTGELF
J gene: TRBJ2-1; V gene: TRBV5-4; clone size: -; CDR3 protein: ASTSGGRRSYNEQF
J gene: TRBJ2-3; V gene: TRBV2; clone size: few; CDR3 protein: ASSDREGTDTQY
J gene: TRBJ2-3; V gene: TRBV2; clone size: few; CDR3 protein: ASRKGSGTDTQY
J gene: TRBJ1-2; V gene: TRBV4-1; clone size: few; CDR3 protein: ASSQGGRDYYGYT
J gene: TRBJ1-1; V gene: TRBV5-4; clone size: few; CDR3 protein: ASSYEGTEAF
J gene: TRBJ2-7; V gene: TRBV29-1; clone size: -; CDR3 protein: SVKGGAGPRYEQY
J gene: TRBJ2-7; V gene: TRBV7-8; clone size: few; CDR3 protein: ASSLASDYEQY
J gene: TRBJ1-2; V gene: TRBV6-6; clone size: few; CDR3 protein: ASNADRAGYGYT
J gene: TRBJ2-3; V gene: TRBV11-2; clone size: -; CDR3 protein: ASSSIRGRSTDTQY
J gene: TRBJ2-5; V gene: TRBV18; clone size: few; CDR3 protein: ASSPIGVQETQY
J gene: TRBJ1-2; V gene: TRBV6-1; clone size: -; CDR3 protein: ASTRVRGNGYT
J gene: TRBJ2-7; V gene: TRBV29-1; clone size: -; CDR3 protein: SVLAGVDHEQY
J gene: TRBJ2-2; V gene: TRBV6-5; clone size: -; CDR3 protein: ASSYSRRGNTGELF
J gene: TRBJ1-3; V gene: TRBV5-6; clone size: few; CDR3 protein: ASSLRQVVSGNTIY
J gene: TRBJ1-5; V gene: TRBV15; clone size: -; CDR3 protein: ATSRGTGGNQPQH
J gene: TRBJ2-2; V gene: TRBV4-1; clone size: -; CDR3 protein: ASSHMGGTGELF
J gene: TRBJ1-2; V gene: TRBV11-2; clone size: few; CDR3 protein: ASSSTTGVYYGYT
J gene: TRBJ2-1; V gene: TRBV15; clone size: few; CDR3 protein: ATSPDRSGGNEQF
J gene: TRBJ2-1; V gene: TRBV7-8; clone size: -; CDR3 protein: ASSLAGGETTYNEQF
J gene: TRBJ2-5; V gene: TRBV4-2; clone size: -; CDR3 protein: ASSQEGRPGTPETQY
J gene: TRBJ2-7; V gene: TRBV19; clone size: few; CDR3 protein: ASSTIKTGSSYEQY
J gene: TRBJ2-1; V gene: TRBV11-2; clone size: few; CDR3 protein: ASVREVSYNEQF
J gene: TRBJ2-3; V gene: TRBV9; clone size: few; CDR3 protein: ASSVEGGDGTDTQY
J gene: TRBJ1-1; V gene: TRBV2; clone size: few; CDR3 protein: ASSDEGNTEAF
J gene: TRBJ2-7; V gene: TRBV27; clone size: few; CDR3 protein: ASRTSGAVGEQY
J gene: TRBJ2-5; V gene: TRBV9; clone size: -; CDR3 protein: ASSVSFQETQY
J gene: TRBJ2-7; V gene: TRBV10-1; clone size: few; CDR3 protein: ASTPLSCSSYEQY